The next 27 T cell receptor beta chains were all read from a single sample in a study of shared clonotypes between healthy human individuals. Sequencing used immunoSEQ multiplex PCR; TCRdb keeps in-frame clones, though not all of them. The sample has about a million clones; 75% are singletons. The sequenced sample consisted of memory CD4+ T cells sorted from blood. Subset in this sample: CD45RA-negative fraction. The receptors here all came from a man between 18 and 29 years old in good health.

CDR3 residues: CASRWDAEYNEQFF. The CDR3 DNA sequence: TGTGCTAGCAGATGGGACGCAGAATACAATGAGCAGTTCTTC. The chain has TRBV12-5 and TRBJ2-1; D may correspond to TRBD1 or TRBD2 (5 bases each). V lost 9 bases to trimming and J lost 4 bases, with 16 bases between them. Germline V lookup: CDR1 LGHNT, CDR2 FRNRAP. The CDR3 has 14 amino acids.

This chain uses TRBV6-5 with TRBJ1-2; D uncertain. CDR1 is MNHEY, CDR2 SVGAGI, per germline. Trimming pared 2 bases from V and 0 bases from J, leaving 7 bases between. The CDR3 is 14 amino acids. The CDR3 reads CASSYGDTNYGYTF. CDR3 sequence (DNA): TGTGCCAGCAGTTACGGAGACACTAACTATGGCTACACCTTC.

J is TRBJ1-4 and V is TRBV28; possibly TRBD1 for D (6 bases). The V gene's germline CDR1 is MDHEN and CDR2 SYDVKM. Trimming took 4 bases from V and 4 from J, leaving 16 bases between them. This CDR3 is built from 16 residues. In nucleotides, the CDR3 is TGTGCCAGCAGTTCCCCGGGGGCCGTCGGTAATGAAAAACTGTTTTTT. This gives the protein CASSSPGAVGNEKLFF.

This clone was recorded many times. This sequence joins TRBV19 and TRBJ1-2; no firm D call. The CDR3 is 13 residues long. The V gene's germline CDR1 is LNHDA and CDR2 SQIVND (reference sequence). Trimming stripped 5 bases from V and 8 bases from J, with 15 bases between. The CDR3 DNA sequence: TGTGCCAGTAGTCTGGGATTGCTGGGGGGCTACACCTTC. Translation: CASSLGLLGGYTF.

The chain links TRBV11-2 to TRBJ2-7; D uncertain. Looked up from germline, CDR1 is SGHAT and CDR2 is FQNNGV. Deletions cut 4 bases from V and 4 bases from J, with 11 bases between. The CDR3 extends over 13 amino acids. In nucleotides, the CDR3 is TGTGCCAGCAGCTCCCCGGATCAATACGAGCAGTACTTC. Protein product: CASSSPDQYEQYF.

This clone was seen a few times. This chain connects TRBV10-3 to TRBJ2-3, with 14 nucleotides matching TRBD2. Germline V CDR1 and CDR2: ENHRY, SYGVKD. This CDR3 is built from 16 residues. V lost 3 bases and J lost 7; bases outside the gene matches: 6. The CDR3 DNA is TGTGCCATCAGTGACGGGACTAGCGGGAGACTTAATACGCAGTATTTT. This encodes CAISDGTSGRLNTQYF.

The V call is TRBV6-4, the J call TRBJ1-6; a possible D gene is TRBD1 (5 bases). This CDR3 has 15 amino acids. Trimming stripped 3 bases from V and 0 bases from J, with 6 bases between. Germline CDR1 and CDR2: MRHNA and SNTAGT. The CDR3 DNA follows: TGTGCCAGCAGTGAGAGGGGCTCCTATAATTCACCCCTCCACTTT. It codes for CASSERGSYNSPLHF.

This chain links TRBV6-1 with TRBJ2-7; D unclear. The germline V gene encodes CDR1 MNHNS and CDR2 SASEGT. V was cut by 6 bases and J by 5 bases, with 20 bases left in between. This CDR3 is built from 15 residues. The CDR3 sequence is CASRGIRKKGNEQYF. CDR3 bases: TGTGCCAGCAGAGGAATTAGAAAGAAAGGCAACGAGCAGTACTTC.

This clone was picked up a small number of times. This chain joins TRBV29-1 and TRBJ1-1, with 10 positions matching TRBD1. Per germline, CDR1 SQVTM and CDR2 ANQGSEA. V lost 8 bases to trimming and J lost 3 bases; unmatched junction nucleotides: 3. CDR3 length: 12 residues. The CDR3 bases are TGCAGCACAGGACAGGGGGACACTGAAGCTTTCTTT. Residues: CSTGQGDTEAFF.

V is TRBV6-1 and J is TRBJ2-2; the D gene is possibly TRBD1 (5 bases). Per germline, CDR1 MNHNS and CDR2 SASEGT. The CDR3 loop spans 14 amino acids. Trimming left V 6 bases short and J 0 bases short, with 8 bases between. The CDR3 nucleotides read TGTGCCAGCAGGGTGACAGCGAACACCGGGGAGCTGTTTTTT. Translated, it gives CASRVTANTGELFF.

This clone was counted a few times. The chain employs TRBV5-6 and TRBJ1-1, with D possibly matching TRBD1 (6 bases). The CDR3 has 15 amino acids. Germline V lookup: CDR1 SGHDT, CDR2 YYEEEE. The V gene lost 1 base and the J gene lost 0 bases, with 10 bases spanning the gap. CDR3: CASSLLRGMNTEAFF. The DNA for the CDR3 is TGTGCCAGCAGCTTGCTAAGGGGGATGAACACTGAAGCTTTCTTT.

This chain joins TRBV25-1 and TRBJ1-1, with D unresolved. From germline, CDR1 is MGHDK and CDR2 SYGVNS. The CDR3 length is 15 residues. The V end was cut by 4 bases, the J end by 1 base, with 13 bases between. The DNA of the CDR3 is TGTGCCAGCAGTGCAGTCTTGACGGCGAACACTGAAGCTTTCTTT. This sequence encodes CASSAVLTANTEAFF.

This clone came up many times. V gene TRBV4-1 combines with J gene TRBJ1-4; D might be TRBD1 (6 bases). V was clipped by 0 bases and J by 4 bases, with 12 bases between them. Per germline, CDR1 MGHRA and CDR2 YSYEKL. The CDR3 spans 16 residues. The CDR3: CASSQDPPRGNEKLFF. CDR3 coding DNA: TGCGCCAGCAGCCAAGACCCCCCCAGGGGTAATGAAAAACTGTTTTTT.

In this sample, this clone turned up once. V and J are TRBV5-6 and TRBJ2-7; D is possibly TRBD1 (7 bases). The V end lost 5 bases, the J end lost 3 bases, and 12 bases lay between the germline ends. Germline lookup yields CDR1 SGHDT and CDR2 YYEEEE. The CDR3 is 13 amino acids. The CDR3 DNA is TGTGCCAGCAGTCGACAGGGAGGCTACGAGCAGTACTTC. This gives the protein CASSRQGGYEQYF.

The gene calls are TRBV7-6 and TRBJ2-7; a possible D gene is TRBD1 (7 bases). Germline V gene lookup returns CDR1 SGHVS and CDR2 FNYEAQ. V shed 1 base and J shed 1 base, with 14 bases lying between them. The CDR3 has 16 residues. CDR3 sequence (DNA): TGTGCCAGCAGCTTAGAGGCGTCAGGGGGGTCCTACGAGCAGTACTTC. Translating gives CASSLEASGGSYEQYF.

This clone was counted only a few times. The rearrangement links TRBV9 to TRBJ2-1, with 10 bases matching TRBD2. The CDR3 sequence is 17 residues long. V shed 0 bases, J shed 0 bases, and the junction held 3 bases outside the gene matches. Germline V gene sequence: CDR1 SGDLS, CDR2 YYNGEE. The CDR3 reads CASSVVASGSSYNEQFF. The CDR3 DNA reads TGTGCCAGCAGCGTAGTGGCTAGCGGGAGCTCCTACAATGAGCAGTTCTTC.

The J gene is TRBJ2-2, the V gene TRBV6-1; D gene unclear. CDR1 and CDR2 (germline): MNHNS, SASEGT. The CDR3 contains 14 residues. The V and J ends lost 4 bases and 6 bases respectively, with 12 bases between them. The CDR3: CASSGFSSSGELFF. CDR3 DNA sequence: TGTGCCAGCAGTGGGTTTAGCTCGTCCGGGGAGCTGTTTTTT.

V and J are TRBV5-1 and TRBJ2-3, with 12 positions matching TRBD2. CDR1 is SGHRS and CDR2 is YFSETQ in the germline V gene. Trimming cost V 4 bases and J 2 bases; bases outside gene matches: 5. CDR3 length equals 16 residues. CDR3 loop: CASSKGLAGITDTQYF. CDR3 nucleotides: TGCGCCAGCAGCAAAGGACTAGCGGGAATCACAGATACGCAGTATTTT.

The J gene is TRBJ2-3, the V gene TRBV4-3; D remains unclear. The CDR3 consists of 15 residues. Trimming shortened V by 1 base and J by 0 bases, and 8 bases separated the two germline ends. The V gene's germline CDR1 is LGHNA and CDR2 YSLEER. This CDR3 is CASSQGHASTDTQYF. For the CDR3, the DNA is TGCGCCAGCAGCCAAGGGCATGCTAGCACAGATACGCAGTATTTT.

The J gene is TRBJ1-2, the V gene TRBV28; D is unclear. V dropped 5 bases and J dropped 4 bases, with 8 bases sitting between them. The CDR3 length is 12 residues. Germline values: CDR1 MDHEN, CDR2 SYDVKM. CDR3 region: CASSPGGYGYTF. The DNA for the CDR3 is TGTGCCAGCAGTCCTGGAGGCTATGGCTACACCTTC.

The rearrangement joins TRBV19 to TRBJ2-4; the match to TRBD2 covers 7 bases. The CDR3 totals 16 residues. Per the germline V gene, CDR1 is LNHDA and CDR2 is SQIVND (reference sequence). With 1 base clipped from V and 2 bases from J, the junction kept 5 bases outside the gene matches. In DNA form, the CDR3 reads TGTGCCAGTAGTATAGGGACCGGGACTACCAAAAACATTCAGTACTTC. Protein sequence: CASSIGTGTTKNIQYF.

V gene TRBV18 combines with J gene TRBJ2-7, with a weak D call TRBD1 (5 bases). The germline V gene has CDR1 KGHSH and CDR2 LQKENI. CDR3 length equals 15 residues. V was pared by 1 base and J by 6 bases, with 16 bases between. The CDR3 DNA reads TGTGCCAGCTCACCACTTCAGGGAACCTTCGGCGAGCAGTACTTC. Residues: CASSPLQGTFGEQYF. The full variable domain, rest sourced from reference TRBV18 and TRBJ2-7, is NAGVMQNPRHLVRRRGQEARLRCSPMKGHSHVYWYRQLPEEGLKFMVYLQKENIIDESGMPKERFSAEFPKEGPSILRIQQVVRGDSAAYFCASSPLQGTFGEQYFGPGTRLTVT.

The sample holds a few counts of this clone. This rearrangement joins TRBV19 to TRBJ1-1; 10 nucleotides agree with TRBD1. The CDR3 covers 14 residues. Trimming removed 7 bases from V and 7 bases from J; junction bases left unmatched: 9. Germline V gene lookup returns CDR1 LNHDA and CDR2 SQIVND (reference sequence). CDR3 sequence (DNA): TGTGCCAGTATTCTGACAGGGGGCAACGGTGAAGCTTTCTTT. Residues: CASILTGGNGEAFF.

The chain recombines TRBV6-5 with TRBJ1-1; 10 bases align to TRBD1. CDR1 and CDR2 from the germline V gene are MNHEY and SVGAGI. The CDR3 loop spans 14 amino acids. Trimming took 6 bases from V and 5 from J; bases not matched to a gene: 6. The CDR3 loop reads CASRPDRGGTEAFF. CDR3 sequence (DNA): TGTGCCAGCAGGCCGGACAGGGGGGGGACTGAAGCTTTCTTT.

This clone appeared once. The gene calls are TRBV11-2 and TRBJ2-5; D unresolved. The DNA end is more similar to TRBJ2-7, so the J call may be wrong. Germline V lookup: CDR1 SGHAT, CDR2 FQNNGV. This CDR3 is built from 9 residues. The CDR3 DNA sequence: TGTGCCACCCTCTACGAGCAGTACTTC. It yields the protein CATLYEQYF.

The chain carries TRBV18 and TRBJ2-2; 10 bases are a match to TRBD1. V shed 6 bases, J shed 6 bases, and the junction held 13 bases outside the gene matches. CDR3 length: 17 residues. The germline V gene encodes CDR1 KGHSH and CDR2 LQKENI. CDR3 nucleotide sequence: TGTGCCAGCTCTCGACCGGGACAGGGGATGGTAGCCGGGGAGCTGTTTTTT. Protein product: CASSRPGQGMVAGELFF.

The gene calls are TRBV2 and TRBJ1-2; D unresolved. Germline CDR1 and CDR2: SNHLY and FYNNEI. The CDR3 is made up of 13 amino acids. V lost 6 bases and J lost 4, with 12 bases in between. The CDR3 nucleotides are TGTGCCAGCAGCTTGGAGGTTGGCTATGGCTACACCTTC. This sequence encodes CASSLEVGYGYTF.